These 20 T cell receptor beta chains came from one sample sequenced in a study of naive and memory T cell subsets. An equimolar mix of two oligonucleotides served as the beta constant-region primer for TRBC1 and TRBC2. TCRdb re-called the UMI-ligation and nested PCR reads with MiXCR, one entry per CDR3 protein. The data show about 21,000 distinct CDR3 sequences, approximately 10% seen once. The material sequenced was central memory CD8+ T cells from blood. Source of these receptors: a human donor in good health.

This clonotype came up many times. The gene calls are TRBV7-9 and TRBJ1-1; D might be TRBD1 (6 bases). Germline V lookup: CDR1 SEHNR, CDR2 FQNEAQ (reference sequence). V was trimmed by 5 bases and J by 1 base, leaving 23 bases between them. This CDR3 spans 18 amino acids. CDR3 DNA sequence: TGTGCCAGCAGCCCACGCGGGACATCTCCTAAGGCGAACACTGAAGCTTTCTTT. It encodes CASSPRGTSPKANTEAFF.

This clonotype was observed many times. The rearrangement links TRBV27 to TRBJ1-1; possibly TRBD1 for D (5 bases). This CDR3 is built from 11 residues. Looked up from germline, CDR1 is MNHEY and CDR2 is SMNVEV (reference sequence). V was shortened by 4 bases and J by 7 bases, with 7 bases between the two germline ends. The CDR3 loop is CASSWGNEAFF. The CDR3, as DNA: TGTGCCAGCAGTTGGGGCAATGAAGCTTTCTTT.

Many counts were recorded for this clonotype. This chain joins TRBV18 and TRBJ2-2, with D unclear. The V gene's germline CDR1 is KGHSH and CDR2 LQKENI. The CDR3 has 13 amino acids. V lost 0 bases and J 6 bases, leaving 5 bases between the germline ends. CDR3 protein: CASSPPESGELFF. The CDR3 bases are TGTGCCAGCTCACCACCGGAATCCGGGGAGCTGTTTTTT.

This chain uses TRBV5-1 with TRBJ1-2; unclear D gene. The CDR3 consists of 14 residues. CDR1 is SGHRS, CDR2 YFSETQ, per germline. V gave up 7 bases and J gave up 2 bases, with 15 bases separating them. The CDR3: CASRDRGTNYGYTF. CDR3 bases: TGCGCCAGCCGAGACCGGGGTACCAACTATGGCTACACCTTC.

A remark on this clonotype: Being one base from a much bigger clone, this may be a read error. The rearrangement links TRBV7-6 to TRBJ2-1; 8 bases agree with TRBD2. In germline, CDR1 is SGHVS, CDR2 FNYEAQ. V was pared by 5 bases and J by 9 bases, with 12 bases of the junction left unmatched. The CDR3 runs 15 residues. For the CDR3, the DNA is TGTGCCAGCAGCCGAGGACGAGCGGGAGCGACTGAGCAGTTCTTC. This encodes CASSRGRAGATEQFF.

The sample holds many counts of this clonotype. The V and J genes are TRBV7-9 and TRBJ2-7, with TRBD1 matching 7 bases. Germline CDR1 SEHNR, CDR2 FQNEAQ (reference sequence). V dropped 3 bases and J dropped 2; count of bases not matched to a gene: 4. This CDR3 contains 14 residues. Here the CDR3 DNA reads TGTGCCAGCAGCTTCTCCCAGGGGGCCTACGAGCAGTACTTC. Translation gives CASSFSQGAYEQYF.

The gene calls are TRBV6-2 or TRBV6-3 and TRBJ2-3, with D tentatively TRBD2 (6 bases). CDR3 length: 14 amino acids. Deletions cut 8 bases from V and 2 bases from J, with 14 bases between. Germline V CDR1 and CDR2: MNHEY, SVGEGT. CDR3 region: CASRGDFDTDTQYF. CDR3 bases: TGTGCCAGCCGTGGGGACTTTGACACAGATACGCAGTATTTT.

This clonotype was counted between two and nine times. CDR3 amino acids: CASSIERGTYDEQFF. For the CDR3, the DNA is TGTGCCAGTAGTATAGAAAGAGGGACATACGATGAGCAGTTCTTC. The rearrangement links TRBV19 to TRBJ2-1; possible D gene TRBD1, 6 bases. CDR3 length: 15 amino acids. Trimming removed 0 bases from V and 8 bases from J, with 14 bases in between. From germline, CDR1 is LNHDA and CDR2 SQIVND (reference sequence).

This chain links TRBV20-1 with TRBJ2-3, with TRBD2 identical over 11 bases. Trimming cost V 2 bases and J 4 bases; bases outside gene matches: 8. Germline-derived CDR1 and CDR2 are DFQATT and SNEGSKA (reference sequence). This CDR3 spans 16 amino acids. The CDR3 region is CSARHPGLAVSDTQYF. CDR3 bases: TGCAGTGCTAGACACCCGGGACTAGCGGTCTCAGATACGCAGTATTTT.

This clonotype was seen many times. The chain links TRBV15 to TRBJ2-7; D may be TRBD1 (5 bases). The CDR3 length is 16 residues. CDR1 and CDR2 (germline): LNHNV, YYDKDF (reference sequence). V was shortened by 5 bases and J by 2 bases, with 19 bases between the two germline ends. The CDR3 coding sequence is TGTGCCACCAGCGCAGGGTTTACCTCGAGCACCTACGAGCAGTACTTC. Protein product: CATSAGFTSSTYEQYF.

This clonotype was found a few times. The chain combines TRBV6-2 or TRBV6-3 with TRBJ2-1; no firm D call. Germline values: CDR1 MNHEY, CDR2 SVGEGT. Trimming left V 0 bases short and J 8 bases short, with 5 bases between. The CDR3 is made up of 12 amino acids. CDR3 sequence: CASSYSADEQFF. The CDR3 DNA is TGTGCCAGCAGTTACTCGGCAGATGAGCAGTTCTTC.

This clonotype was seen a handful of times. The chain has TRBV10-2 and TRBJ1-5; tentatively, D is TRBD1 (5 bases). The CDR3 length is 13 residues. The germline V gene encodes CDR1 WSHSY and CDR2 SAAADI. V shed 5 bases and J shed 2 bases, with 7 bases lying between them. CDR3 in DNA: TGCGCCAGCAGTCCGGGGGGCAATCAGCCCCAGCATTTT. Translating gives CASSPGGNQPQHF.

This clonotype was found a few times. This chain connects TRBV6-1 to TRBJ2-7, with TRBD1 as a possible D gene (5 bases). CDR3 size: 14 residues. Germline lookup yields CDR1 MNHNS and CDR2 SASEGT. Trimming pared 2 bases from V and 0 bases from J, leaving 8 bases between. The CDR3 protein is CASSELGASYEQYF. CDR3 bases: TGTGCCAGCAGTGAACTAGGGGCCTCCTACGAGCAGTACTTC.

Ten or more counts support this clonotype. V and J are TRBV12-3 or TRBV12-4 and TRBJ2-2; D unclear. This CDR3 spans 12 amino acids. V dropped 6 bases and J dropped 4 bases, with 6 bases sitting between them. In DNA form, the CDR3 reads TGTGCCAGCAGCTGGAGCACCGGGGAGCTGTTTTTT. It translates to CASSWSTGELFF.

The sample holds a few counts of this clonotype. The rearrangement joins TRBV20-1 to TRBJ2-7, with TRBD2 identical over 15 bases. V lost 0 bases and J lost 2; bases outside the gene matches: 2. Germline CDR1 DFQATT, CDR2 SNEGSKA (reference sequence). The CDR3 spans 16 residues. CDR3 sequence reads: CSARDGTSGRTYEQYF. CDR3 nucleotide sequence: TGCAGTGCTAGAGATGGGACTAGCGGGAGGACCTACGAGCAGTACTTC.

The CDR3 sequence is CASSVDGDRLFF. The CDR3 region has the DNA TGCGCCAGCAGCGTGGACGGAGACAGGTTGTTTTTT. The V and J genes are TRBV5-1 and TRBJ1-4; weak D call: TRBD1 (6 bases). The CDR3 covers 12 residues. The V gene lost 4 bases and the J gene lost 15 bases, with 16 bases spanning the gap. In germline, CDR1 is SGHRS, CDR2 YFSETQ.

A few counts support this clonotype. The chain couples TRBV7-6 to TRBJ2-1, with TRBD2 matching over 16 bases. J was trimmed by 4 bases and V by 0 bases; bases with no gene match: 3. Germline V gene lookup returns CDR1 SGHVS and CDR2 FNYEAQ. The CDR3 is 18 residues long. The CDR3 DNA reads TGTGCCAGCAGCTTAGCGGGACTAGCGGGAGGGAGATACAATGAGCAGTTCTTC. As protein: CASSLAGLAGGRYNEQFF.

This clonotype appeared many times. One base away lies a much larger clone, so this may be a sequencing read error. V gene TRBV11-2 combines with J gene TRBJ2-3; D possibly corresponds to TRBD2 (6 bases). The CDR3 is 15 residues long. Trimming removed 3 bases from V and 2 bases from J, with 12 bases in between. Germline CDR1 and CDR2: SGHAT and FQNNGV. The chain's CDR3 is CASSLEGAYTDTQYF. In DNA form, the CDR3 reads TGTGCCAGCAGCTTGGAGGGAGCCTACACAGATACGCAGTATTTT.

V and J are TRBV15 and TRBJ2-4; the D call may be TRBD1 or TRBD2 (6 bases each). CDR3 length equals 15 residues. Per the germline V gene, CDR1 is LNHNV and CDR2 is YYDKDF (reference sequence). The V and J ends lost 0 bases and 9 bases respectively, with 15 bases between them. CDR3 amino acids: CATSREGAAEGIQYF. The CDR3 DNA reads TGTGCCACCAGCAGAGAGGGGGCAGCGGAGGGCATTCAGTACTTC.

Ten or more counts support this clonotype. The gene calls are TRBV15 and TRBJ2-5; TRBD2 agrees at 13 bases. The CDR3 contains 15 residues. CDR1 LNHNV and CDR2 YYDKDF come from the germline V gene (reference sequence). J lost 2 bases, V lost 5 bases, and 2 bases had no gene match. CDR3: CATSVGLAGQETQYF. CDR3 in DNA: TGTGCCACCAGCGTGGGACTAGCGGGACAAGAGACCCAGTACTTC. The whole variable domain, filled in from reference TRBV15 and TRBJ2-5, reads DAMVIQNPRYQVTQFGKPVTLSCSQTLNHNVMYWYQQKSSQAPKLLFHYYDKDFNNEADTPDNFQSRRPNTSFCFLDIRSPGLGDTAMYLCATSVGLAGQETQYFGPGTRLLVL.